The 27 T cell receptor beta chains listed next were all sequenced from one sample in a study of CD8+ T cells in alopecia areata (dated by TCRdb to 2017 to 2018). Library prep was done by the immunoSEQ multiplex PCR assay. To provide template for TCR sequencing, every sample had RNA extracted and reverse transcribed into cDNA. This immuneACCESS table, as held by TCRdb, lists in-frame sequences with V and J called but not all clones. Of the missing ones, under half trace to an unresolved V gene in checked studies; the others have no known cause. This sample shows more than 250,000 clones, and none of them turns up only once. More than 0.95% of the sample lies in the top ten. Pooled mouse cutaneous lymph node cells were stained for CD4, CD8alpha, NKG2D, NKG2ACE and other markers, then sorted on a BD Influx. Sequenced material: CD4+ T cells sorted from a lymph node. These receptors came from a C3H/HeJ mouse with alopecia areata. This strain is of MHC haplotype H2-k.

As for this clone: The listed genes are named as in mouse. The read finishes 4 residues shy of the CDR3 end, and the germline J gene is used to complete it. The chain joins TRBV13-3 to TRBJ2-5; 9 bases map to TRBD2. CDR3 length: 14 amino acids. Germline CDR1 reads NNHDY; CDR2 reads SYVADS. CDR3 loop: CASSLIGGADTQYF. The sequenced part of the CDR3 DNA is TGTGCCAGCAGTCTCATTGGGGGGGCAGAC.

This clone was recorded a few times. Mouse gene names apply. The CDR3 extends 4 residues past the end of the read, so its final part is completed from the germline J gene. This chain joins TRBV3 and TRBJ2-5; 8 bases fit TRBD1. The CDR3 runs to 15 residues. CDR1 is SNHLY, CDR2 FYNGKV, per germline (reference sequence). Trimming cost V 2 bases and J 0 bases; bases outside gene matches: 1. The CDR3 bases that were read are TGTGCCAGCAGCTTACAGGGGGCGAACCAAGAC. It is translated as CASSLQGANQD. The complete CDR3 reads CASSLQGANQDTQYF.

This clone turned up a few times. Genes and germline are mouse. The read stops 4 residues short of the end of the CDR3; the missing end is completed from the germline J gene. Other DNA sequences from this sample encode an identical CDR3 as well. The rearrangement joins TRBV5 to TRBJ2-3; D is perhaps TRBD1 (6 bases). Trimming stripped 4 bases from V and 2 bases from J, with 10 bases between. This CDR3 has 14 residues. CDR1 LGHNA and CDR2 YNLKQL come from the germline V gene (reference sequence). Here the CDR3 reads CASSLGTSAETLYF. CDR3 DNA (partial): TGTGCCAGCAGCCTAGGGACATCTGCAGAA.

This clone has a handful of counts. Gene names are mouse gene names. The read gets to within 4 residues of the CDR3 end, and the germline J gene fills in the rest. This rearrangement joins TRBV13-1 to TRBJ2-7; 9 positions match TRBD2. Trimming removed 1 base from V and 3 bases from J; junction bases left unmatched: 2. In germline, CDR1 is NSHNY, CDR2 SYGAGN. The CDR3 extends over 14 amino acids. The CDR3 DNA, read in part, is TGTGCCAGCAGTGATCTGGGGGGGGGCTAT. Translating it yields CASSDLGGGY. The entire CDR3 protein is CASSDLGGGYEQYF.

Regarding this clone: Gene names and germline match the mouse. The CDR3 goes on 4 residues after the read ends, and that part is filled in from the germline J gene. The chain is built from TRBV17 and TRBJ2-7; TRBD1 aligns across 10 bases. With 5 bases clipped from V and 0 bases from J, the junction kept 4 bases outside the gene matches. Germline assignment: CDR1 MNHDT and CDR2 YYDKIL. The CDR3 is made up of 15 amino acids. The DNA read from the CDR3 is TGTGCTAGCAGTCCGGGACAGGGGCCCTCCTAT. Its translation is CASSPGQGPSY. In full, the CDR3 reads CASSPGQGPSYEQYF.

To note about this clone: All gene names here are mouse names. With the read ending 4 residues before the CDR3 end, the germline J gene is used to fill in that end. The chain couples TRBV13-1 to TRBJ2-3; 14 nucleotides align to TRBD2. Germline V lookup: CDR1 NSHNY, CDR2 SYGAGN. The CDR3 extends over 17 amino acids. Trimming cost V 5 bases and J 0 bases; bases outside gene matches: 5. The CDR3 reads CASSRDWGGPSAETLYF. The DNA read from the CDR3 is TGTGCCAGCAGCAGGGACTGGGGGGGCCCTAGTGCAGAA.

A few counts support this clone. All gene names here are mouse names. The read halts 4 residues ahead of the CDR3 end, with the missing end drawn from the germline J gene. V gene TRBV19 combines with J gene TRBJ2-5; a weak D match, TRBD1 (7 bases). Germline CDR1 and CDR2: FNHDT and SITEND (reference sequence). The CDR3 extends over 14 amino acids. CDR3 bases read: TGTGCCAGCAGTATACCTGGGGACAGAGAC. Translating it yields CASSIPGDRD. The whole CDR3 region reads CASSIPGDRDTQYF.

As to this clone: Any gene name here is a mouse gene name. Read coverage stops 4 residues before the CDR3 terminus; the germline J gene supplies the remainder. This specimen includes other DNA sequences encoding the same CDR3. The chain carries TRBV19 and TRBJ2-7; TRBD1 is a possible D gene (5 bases). The CDR3 has 14 residues. Germline lookup yields CDR1 FNHDT and CDR2 SITEND (reference sequence). V was shortened by 1 base and J by 0 bases, with 8 bases between the two germline ends. CDR3 residues: CASSIPGSSYEQYF. The CDR3 DNA, read in part, is TGTGCCAGCAGTATACCAGGGAGCTCCTAT.

For this clone: Mouse germline and gene names are used. The read terminates 3 residues ahead of where the CDR3 ends, so the germline J gene completes it. This specimen includes other DNA sequences encoding the same CDR3. The chain recombines TRBV1 with TRBJ1-6; D ambiguous. TRBJ1-6 is flagged as an ORF with uncertain function. The CDR3 is 13 residues long. V lost 2 bases and J lost 4, with 3 bases in between. Germline CDR1 and CDR2: NSQYPW and LRSPGD (reference sequence). The CDR3 region is CTCSAQYNSPLYF. Partial CDR3 DNA: TGCACCTGCAGTGCACAATATAATTCGCCC.

Worth noting for this clone: Here the gene names and germline are mouse. Read data end 4 residues before the CDR3 end; the end is taken from the germline J gene. This chain joins TRBV13-3 and TRBJ2-1; TRBD1 agrees at 8 bases. V was pared by 0 bases and J by 2 bases, with 4 bases of the junction left unmatched. The length of the CDR3 is 16 residues. Germline V gene sequence: CDR1 NNHDY, CDR2 SYVADS. Incomplete CDR3 DNA: TGTGCCAGCAGTGATGCGAACAGGGGGGACTATGCT. Its protein is CASSDANRGDYA. The CDR3 as a whole reads CASSDANRGDYAEQFF.

This clone was detected a few times. Gene names denote mouse genes. Read data end 4 residues before the CDR3 end; the end is taken from the germline J gene. The chain combines TRBV31 with TRBJ2-7, with 12 nucleotides matching TRBD2. The V gene's germline CDR1 is GKSSPN and CDR2 SITVG. CDR3 length: 13 amino acids. The CDR3 reads CAWSRLGGHEQYF. The sequenced CDR3 bases are TGTGCCTGGAGTCGACTGGGGGGGCAT.

This clone appeared many times. Germline and genes: mouse. Read coverage stops 4 residues before the CDR3 terminus; the germline J gene supplies the remainder. V gene TRBV1 combines with J gene TRBJ2-1, with 9 bases aligning to TRBD2. This CDR3 is built from 14 residues. Trimming took 3 bases from V and 6 from J; bases not matched to a gene: 3. Germline V gene lookup returns CDR1 NSQYPW and CDR2 LRSPGD (reference sequence). The part of the CDR3 DNA that was read is TGCACCTGCAGTGCTGTGGGGGGGCTTGCT. It yields the protein CTCSAVGGLA. The full CDR3 sequence reads CTCSAVGGLAEQFF. Full variable domain (outside the CDR3, taken from reference TRBV1 and TRBJ2-1): VTLLEQNPRWRLVPRGQAVNLRCILKNSQYPWMSWYQQDLQKQLQWLFTLRSPGDKEVKSLPGADYLATRVTDTELRLQVANMSQGRTLYCTCSAVGGLAEQFFGPGTRLTVL.

The sample holds many counts of this clone. The genes are named according to mouse. Other DNA sequences in this sample translate to the same CDR3. Partial CDR3 DNA: TGTGCTAGCAGTAGGCAGAACTCC. Protein product: CASSRQNS. The whole CDR3 is CASSRQNSDYTF. The V and J genes are TRBV17 and TRBJ1-2; D ambiguous. The read ends 4 residues early relative to the CDR3; the germline J gene fills the gap. Trimming cost V 3 bases and J 2 bases, with 4 bases left between them. CDR1 MNHDT and CDR2 YYDKIL come from the germline V gene. This CDR3 has 12 amino acids. Complete variable domain (other parts from reference TRBV17 and TRBJ1-2): DTTVKQNPRYKLARVGKPVNLICSQTMNHDTMYWYQKKPNQAPKLLLFYYDKILNREADTFEKFQSSRPNNSFCSLYIGSAGLEYSAMYLCASSRQNSDYTFGSGTRLLVI.

This clone was seen a handful of times. Germline and genes here are mouse. The read comes to an end 4 residues before the CDR3 does, leaving the germline J gene to fill in the end. The chain employs TRBV13-1 and TRBJ2-2, with TRBD2 identical over 11 bases. Germline CDR1 NSHNY, CDR2 SYGAGN. V trimming: 2 bases; J trimming: 3 bases; junction bases outside the gene matches: 3. This CDR3 is built from 16 residues. The CDR3 DNA, read in part, is TGTGCCAGCAGTGAGACTGGGGGGGAGGACACCGGG. It specifies CASSETGGEDTG. The full CDR3 is CASSETGGEDTGQLYF.

Concerning this clone: Germline and genes: mouse. The read terminates 3 residues before the CDR3 end, so the remaining end is supplied by the germline J gene. This rearrangement joins TRBV1 to TRBJ1-6, with 10 bases aligning to TRBD1. TRBJ1-6 is an open reading frame, and its role is uncertain. CDR1 and CDR2 from the germline V gene are NSQYPW and LRSPGD (reference sequence). The J segment lost 6 bases and the V segment lost 4 bases, leaving 3 bases of the junction unmatched. This CDR3 region has 15 residues. The CDR3 is CTCSGQGALNSPLYF. CDR3 DNA, as far as it was read: TGCACCTGCAGTGGACAGGGGGCGCTTAATTCGCCC.

This clone was observed a few times. Genes and germline come from the mouse. The read terminates 4 residues ahead of where the CDR3 ends, so the germline J gene completes it. In the same sample, other DNA sequences code for this CDR3. This chain joins TRBV5 and TRBJ2-7, with 10 bases lining up with TRBD2. V dropped 0 bases and J dropped 3; count of bases not matched to a gene: 2. CDR1 and CDR2 from the germline V gene are LGHNA and YNLKQL (reference sequence). The CDR3 contains 15 residues. CDR3 protein: CASSQDGTGVYEQYF. The DNA read from the CDR3 is TGTGCCAGCAGCCAAGACGGGACTGGGGTCTAT.

Only a few counts were recorded for this clone. Each gene name is a mouse one. The observed sequence ends 4 residues before the CDR3 terminus, with the missing tail filled in from the germline J gene. The same CDR3 can be traced to other DNA sequences in this sample. The gene calls are TRBV19 and TRBJ2-1; TRBD2 matches at 11 bases. CDR3 length equals 14 residues. Trimming took 5 bases from V and 4 from J; bases not matched to a gene: 2. Germline V gives CDR1 FNHDT, CDR2 SITEND (reference sequence). The DNA read from the CDR3 is TGTGCCAGCAGCCGACTGGGGGGGTATGCT. This gives the protein CASSRLGGYA. The full CDR3 reads CASSRLGGYAEQFF.

Worth noting for this clone: Gene names and germline refer to mouse. The read gets to within 4 residues of the CDR3 end, and the germline J gene fills in the rest. This sample includes further DNA sequences coding for the same CDR3. The chain carries TRBV13-2 and TRBJ1-2, with 8 bases lining up with TRBD1. Germline V lookup: CDR1 NNHNN, CDR2 SYGAGS (reference sequence). The ends lost 3 bases at V and 0 bases at J; junction bases unmatched: 1. The CDR3 spans 14 residues. Partial CDR3 DNA: TGTGCCAGCGGTGGGGGACAGGCAAACTCC. This codes for CASGGGQANS. The entire CDR3 protein reads CASGGGQANSDYTF.

This clone was counted only a few times. The germline and genes are mouse ones. The missing CDR3 end, 4 residues past where the read stops, is filled in from the germline J gene. The rearrangement links TRBV1 to TRBJ2-3; D gene uncertain. The CDR3 spans 14 residues. In germline, CDR1 is NSQYPW, CDR2 LRSPGD (reference sequence). Trimming shortened V by 2 bases and J by 0 bases, and 6 bases separated the two germline ends. This CDR3 reads CTCSAQPSAETLYF. The DNA read from the CDR3 is TGCACCTGCAGTGCACAGCCTAGTGCAGAA.

About this clone: Mouse germline and gene names are used. The read gets to within 3 residues of the CDR3 end, and the germline J gene fills in the rest. The V gene is TRBV5, the J gene TRBJ1-6; 10 nucleotides align to TRBD1. TRBJ1-6 is known as an ORF, though its function is uncertain. J gave up 4 bases and V 3 bases, and 3 bases lay outside the gene matches. Looked up from germline, CDR1 is LGHNA and CDR2 is YNLKQL (reference sequence). The CDR3 is 16 amino acids. The CDR3 loop reads CASSHGTGDYNSPLYF. CDR3 DNA (partial): TGTGCCAGCAGCCACGGGACAGGGGATTATAATTCGCCC.

In regard to this clone: Gene names follow the mouse nomenclature. The CDR3 end is not reached by the read, which stops 4 residues before it; the germline J gene fills it in. The chain carries TRBV13-1 and TRBJ1-1; D gene ambiguous. The V end lost 4 bases, the J end lost 3 bases, and 7 bases lay between the germline ends. The CDR3 is made up of 12 amino acids. Germline lookup yields CDR1 NSHNY and CDR2 SYGAGN. The part of the CDR3 DNA that was read is TGTGCCAGCAGTTCTCAGTACACA. Translation gives CASSSQYT. The whole CDR3 sequence reads CASSSQYTEVFF.

This clone was counted only a few times. The gene names here belong to mouse. The missing CDR3 end, 4 residues past where the read stops, is filled in from the germline J gene. The chain has TRBV13-2 and TRBJ2-4; 8 bases align to TRBD2. J lost 1 base, V lost 1 base, and 2 bases had no gene match. CDR3 length: 15 amino acids. Germline V gives CDR1 NNHNN, CDR2 SYGAGS (reference sequence). CDR3 region: CASGDPTGGQNTLYF. The part of the CDR3 DNA that was read is TGTGCCAGCGGTGATCCGACTGGGGGTCAAAAC.

Of note for this clone: Here the gene names and germline are mouse. In the same sample, other DNA sequences code for this CDR3. The CDR3 bases that were read are TGCACCTGCAGTGCGCCCGGGACTGGGGGTGCAGAA. It is translated as CTCSAPGTGGAE. The entire CDR3 protein reads CTCSAPGTGGAETLYF. V is TRBV1 and J is TRBJ2-3; 10 nucleotides line up with TRBD2. The sequence runs out 4 residues before the end of the CDR3; the remainder is reconstructed from the germline J gene. Per the germline V gene, CDR1 is NSQYPW and CDR2 is LRSPGD (reference sequence). CDR3 size: 16 residues. The V and J ends lost 3 bases and 1 base, in that order; junction bases with no gene match: 4.

In its sample, this clone was seen a few times. The germline and genes are mouse ones. Sequencing ends 4 residues short of the CDR3 end; the germline J gene provides the rest. Other DNA sequences in this specimen translate into the identical CDR3. The chain carries TRBV13-2 and TRBJ1-1; D unclear. Trimming removed 2 bases from V and 1 base from J, with 6 bases in between. In germline, CDR1 is NNHNN, CDR2 SYGAGS (reference sequence). This CDR3 spans 13 amino acids. CDR3 sequence: CASGERQNTEVFF. The sequenced CDR3 bases are TGTGCCAGCGGTGAAAGACAAAACACA.

Points on this clone: The germline and genes are mouse ones. The CDR3 extends 4 residues past the end of the read, so its final part is completed from the germline J gene. J is TRBJ2-2 and V is TRBV4; D not resolved. Germline V gene data show CDR1 as LGHDT and CDR2 as YNNKQL (reference sequence). The CDR3 is made up of 13 amino acids. Trimming took off 4 bases at V and 1 base at J, with 4 bases between the two ends. Partial CDR3 DNA: TGTGCCAGCAGCTCAGGAAACACCGGG. This codes for CASSSGNTG. The full CDR3 is CASSSGNTGQLYF.

Notes on this clone: Gene names denote mouse genes. The read falls 4 residues short of the CDR3 end, and the missing part is taken from the germline J gene. Other DNA sequences of this sample code for an identical CDR3. This chain uses TRBV13-2 with TRBJ2-7; TRBD2 matches at 9 bases. The CDR3 has 15 amino acids. The germline CDR1 and CDR2 sequences are NNHNN and SYGAGS (reference sequence). The CDR3 DNA, read in part, is TGTGCCAGCGGTGATGCAGGTCTGGGGGGGTAT. It encodes CASGDAGLGGY. The entire CDR3 is CASGDAGLGGYEQYF.

This clone was seen ten or more times. Genes and germline come from the mouse. The DNA read from the CDR3 is TGTGCCAGCAGTGATGGAGGGACAATAAACTCC. It yields the protein CASSDGGTINS. The full CDR3 sequence reads CASSDGGTINSDYTF. The chain recombines TRBV13-1 with TRBJ1-2; D possibly corresponds to TRBD1 (6 bases). The read is 4 residues too short to cover the CDR3 end, so that end is filled in from the germline J gene. V was clipped by 0 bases and J by 1 base, with 10 bases between them. Germline V gene sequence: CDR1 NSHNY, CDR2 SYGAGN. This CDR3 is built from 15 residues.